One and the same sample provided the 27 T cell receptor beta chains below, sequenced in a study of T cell responses to AZD1222 COVID-19 vaccine. Here immunoSEQ multiplex PCR was the method, and the copy in TCRdb shows in-frame clones only, minus some. The table includes 150,000 or so clones, roughly 80% detected once. The specimen was peripheral blood, collected on day 0 of MenACWY control vaccination. The source is an adult in good health.

This clone has only a few counts. This rearrangement joins TRBV6-5 to TRBJ1-3; TRBD1 is a possible D gene (5 bases). The ends were cut back, 9 bases at V and 0 bases at J, with 15 bases in the middle. This CDR3 has 15 residues. CDR1 is MNHEY, CDR2 SVGAGI, per germline. The CDR3 reads CASRSGANSGNTIYF. The CDR3, as DNA: TGTGCCAGTCGAAGCGGGGCGAACTCTGGAAACACCATATATTTT.

Only a few counts were recorded for this clone. The V call is TRBV28, the J call TRBJ2-4; TRBD1 might be the D (6 bases). The CDR3 extends over 14 amino acids. Germline loops: CDR1 MDHEN, CDR2 SYDVKM. V lost 3 bases to trimming and J lost 4 bases, with 10 bases between them. CDR3 sequence: CASSFSRGKNIQYF. DNA of the CDR3: TGTGCCAGCAGTTTTTCCAGGGGAAAAAACATTCAGTACTTC.

The rearrangement joins TRBV10-1 to TRBJ2-3; 10 nucleotides match TRBD2. This CDR3 spans 17 amino acids. V lost 0 bases and J lost 3; bases outside the gene matches: 6. CDR1 and CDR2 from the germline V gene are WNHNN and SYGVQD (reference sequence). The CDR3 reads CASSESLSGGATDTQYF. Written as DNA, the CDR3 is TGCGCCAGCAGTGAGTCGTTGAGCGGGGGGGCGACAGATACGCAGTATTTT.

This clone has a count of ten or more. The CDR3 loop reads CASSLSLAGGIYNEQFF. The CDR3 DNA reads TGTGCCAGCAGCTTAAGTCTCGCGGGGGGGATTTACAATGAGCAGTTCTTC. This chain links TRBV7-6 with TRBJ2-1, with 9 bases fitting TRBD2. J lost 4 bases, V lost 2 bases, and 9 bases had no gene match. CDR1 and CDR2 (germline): SGHVS, FNYEAQ. CDR3 length: 17 amino acids.

The V gene is TRBV6-5, the J gene TRBJ2-5; 7 nucleotides agree with TRBD1. Trimming cost V 6 bases and J 2 bases; bases outside gene matches: 9. This CDR3 is 15 amino acids long. Germline V lookup: CDR1 MNHEY, CDR2 SVGAGI. The CDR3 DNA sequence: TGTGCCAGCAGCAGGACAGGAACCAAACAAGAGACCCAGTACTTC. Amino acids: CASSRTGTKQETQYF.

The J gene is TRBJ1-1, the V gene TRBV5-5; the match to TRBD1 covers 11 bases. The trim removed 4 bases at V and 5 bases at J, leaving 10 bases unmatched. CDR1 is SGHKS and CDR2 is YYEKEE in the germline V gene (reference sequence). The CDR3 totals 16 residues. CDR3 DNA: TGTGCCAGCAGCATTTCCGGGACAGGGGGGAATACTGAAGCTTTCTTT. It codes for CASSISGTGGNTEAFF.

A few counts support this clone. V usage is TRBV28 and J usage is TRBJ1-2, with no clear D. Germline V CDR1 and CDR2: MDHEN, SYDVKM. The CDR3 has 12 amino acids. V lost 8 bases to trimming and J lost 4 bases, with 11 bases between them. Here the CDR3 reads CASVGGLYGYTF. CDR3 nucleotides: TGTGCCAGCGTAGGAGGGCTCTATGGCTACACCTTC.

The chain links TRBV7-3 to TRBJ2-2, with D maybe TRBD2 (6 bases). Germline V gives CDR1 SGHTA, CDR2 FQGTGA. V was shortened by 5 bases and J by 1 base, with 11 bases between the two germline ends. The CDR3 length is 15 residues. In DNA form, the CDR3 reads TGTGCCAGCAGCCCTTCGGGGGTGAACACCGGGGAGCTGTTTTTT. It specifies CASSPSGVNTGELFF.

CDR3 DNA sequence: TGTGCCAGCTCACCTGGGGCGATCATGAACACTGAAGCTTTCTTT. Translated: CASSPGAIMNTEAFF. This chain connects TRBV18 to TRBJ1-1; maybe TRBD1 (5 bases). CDR3 length equals 15 residues. Germline V lookup: CDR1 KGHSH, CDR2 LQKENI. Between the trimmed V and J ends, which lost 3 bases and 0 bases, there was a span of 11 bases.

This chain links TRBV2 with TRBJ2-7; 8 nucleotides align to TRBD1. This CDR3 is 17 amino acids long. The V gene's germline CDR1 is SNHLY and CDR2 FYNNEI. Trimming removed 7 bases from V and 2 bases from J; junction bases left unmatched: 16. The CDR3 DNA follows: TGTGCCAGCAAGAGTGGACAGGGCGCAACATTCCCCTACGAGCAGTACGTC. Amino acids: CASKSGQGATFPYEQYV.

This clone has a handful of counts. This sample includes further DNA sequences coding for the same CDR3. The rearrangement uses TRBV2 and TRBJ1-3; D ambiguous. The CDR3 is made up of 16 amino acids. Per the germline V gene, CDR1 is SNHLY and CDR2 is FYNNEI. With 3 bases removed from V and 0 bases from J, the gap between germline ends came to 12 bases. As DNA, the CDR3 is TGTGCCAGCAGTGAGGGAACGGGGAACTCTGGAAACACCATATATTTT. Encoded protein: CASSEGTGNSGNTIYF.

The chain employs TRBV5-6 and TRBJ2-1; no definite D call. Trimming stripped 3 bases from V and 6 bases from J, with 13 bases between. Germline CDR1 SGHDT, CDR2 YYEEEE. The CDR3 contains 14 residues. CDR3 sequence reads: CASSSLHPSNEQFF. CDR3 nucleotides: TGTGCCAGCAGCTCCCTTCACCCATCCAATGAGCAGTTCTTC.

This clone turned up a few times. The chain combines TRBV27 with TRBJ2-7; 9 positions match TRBD1. J gave up 6 bases and V 6 bases, and 3 bases lay outside the gene matches. Germline V gene data show CDR1 as MNHEY and CDR2 as SMNVEV (reference sequence). This CDR3 has 12 amino acids. The CDR3 spells CASSPGQGEQYV. CDR3 bases: TGTGCCAGCAGCCCGGGACAGGGCGAGCAGTACGTC.

The chain employs TRBV4-1 and TRBJ2-5, with D possibly matching TRBD1 (5 bases). The CDR3 extends over 15 amino acids. V lost 3 bases and J lost 5, with 16 bases in between. In germline, CDR1 is MGHRA, CDR2 YSYEKL. This chain's CDR3 is CASSHPGHATETQYF. The CDR3 region has the DNA TGCGCCAGCAGCCATCCCGGACACGCCACGGAGACCCAGTACTTC.

The chain employs TRBV10-2 and TRBJ2-3, with D tentatively TRBD2 (6 bases). Trimming stripped 5 bases from V and 3 bases from J, with 12 bases between. This CDR3 has 14 residues. CDR1 is WSHSY, CDR2 SAAADI, per germline. The CDR3 is CASSPISGTDTQYF. The CDR3 nucleotides are TGCGCCAGCAGTCCTATTAGCGGTACAGATACGCAGTATTTT.

This clone came up a few times. The V gene is TRBV13, the J gene TRBJ1-2; 9 bases line up with TRBD1. J gave up 2 bases and V 5 bases, and 6 bases lay outside the gene matches. CDR1 PRHDT and CDR2 FYEKMQ come from the germline V gene (reference sequence). The CDR3 sequence is 15 residues long. DNA of the CDR3: TGTGCCAGCAGCAGCACCGGGACAGGGAACTATGGCTACACCTTC. As protein: CASSSTGTGNYGYTF.

This clone has only a few counts. The V gene is TRBV10-3, the J gene TRBJ2-1, with D possibly TRBD2 on 6 matching bases. Germline V gene lookup returns CDR1 ENHRY and CDR2 SYGVKD. There are 12 residues in the CDR3. CDR3 region: CAGGSSYNEQFF. As DNA, the CDR3 is TGTGCGGGGGGTTCCTCCTACAATGAGCAGTTCTTC.

V gene TRBV12-3 or TRBV12-4 combines with J gene TRBJ1-5; D not resolved. V dropped 2 bases and J dropped 7 bases, with 6 bases sitting between them. This CDR3 contains 12 residues. This CDR3 reads CASSLPRQPQHF. The CDR3 DNA follows: TGTGCCAGCAGTTTACCCAGGCAGCCCCAGCATTTT.

Written as DNA, the CDR3 is TGCGCCAGCAGTCAATCGGAGCCCGACAGGGGAGAATATGGCAATCAGCCCCAGCATTTT. The encoded protein is CASSQSEPDRGEYGNQPQHF. The V and J genes are TRBV23-1 and TRBJ1-5, with TRBD1 matching 8 bases. TRBV23-1 is classed as an ORF, of uncertain function. The junction had 15 bases not matched to a gene; V was cut back by 0 bases and J by 2 bases. The CDR3 is 20 residues long.

The V and J genes are TRBV15 and TRBJ1-1; TRBD1 might be the D (5 bases). Germline V gene data show CDR1 as LNHNV and CDR2 as YYDKDF (reference sequence). With 3 bases removed from V and 6 bases from J, the gap between germline ends came to 14 bases. The CDR3 has 14 amino acids. This CDR3 reads CATSRREGGAEAFF. In DNA form, the CDR3 reads TGTGCCACCAGCAGGAGGGAGGGAGGGGCTGAAGCTTTCTTT.

The genes are TRBV7-9 and TRBJ2-3; 7 nucleotides align to TRBD2. The J segment lost 1 base and the V segment lost 3 bases, leaving 7 bases of the junction unmatched. The CDR3 runs 16 residues. Germline CDR1 and CDR2: SEHNR and FQNEAQ (reference sequence). The CDR3 DNA follows: TGTGCCAGCAGCTTTGGCTTGCTAGCGGGCACAGATACGCAGTATTTT. Encoded protein: CASSFGLLAGTDTQYF. Using reference TRBV7-9 and TRBJ2-3 for the parts outside the CDR3, the full variable domain is DTGVSQNPRHKITKRGQNVTFRCDPISEHNRLYWYRQTLGQGPEFLTYFQNEAQLEKSRLLSDRFSAERPKGSFSTLEIQRTEQGDSAMYLCASSFGLLAGTDTQYFGPGTRLTVL.

The J gene is TRBJ2-1, the V gene TRBV6-5; D tentatively fits TRBD1 or TRBD2 (5 bases each). Germline CDR1 and CDR2: MNHEY and SVGAGI. V lost 0 bases and J 0 bases, leaving 9 bases between the germline ends. This CDR3 comprises 16 residues. The CDR3 DNA follows: TGTGCCAGCAGTTACTCGTGGGACCCCTCCTACAATGAGCAGTTCTTC. It is translated as CASSYSWDPSYNEQFF.

V and J are TRBV6-2 or TRBV6-3 and TRBJ1-2; D is uncertain. The V end lost 2 bases, the J end lost 5 bases, and 6 bases lay between the germline ends. CDR1 and CDR2 from the germline V gene are MNHEY and SVGEGT. CDR3 length equals 12 residues. CDR3 DNA sequence: TGTGCCAGCAGTTACCCACGGTATGGCTACACCTTC. It is translated as CASSYPRYGYTF.

The rearrangement joins TRBV19 to TRBJ1-2; a weak D match, TRBD1 (6 bases). The CDR3 is 16 residues long. Deletions cut 4 bases from V and 0 bases from J, with 15 bases between. The germline gives CDR1 LNHDA, CDR2 SQIVND (reference sequence). CDR3 sequence reads: CASSTQPGEANYGYTF. As DNA, the CDR3 is TGTGCCAGTAGTACGCAACCAGGGGAAGCTAACTATGGCTACACCTTC.

The rearrangement uses TRBV5-1 and TRBJ2-1; D gene uncertain. The germline gives CDR1 SGHRS, CDR2 YFSETQ. The V end was cut by 4 bases, the J end by 10 bases, with 9 bases between. The CDR3 totals 11 residues. In DNA form, the CDR3 reads TGCGCCAGCAGCCTGGATTCGGAGCAGTTCTTC. This codes for CASSLDSEQFF.

The chain has TRBV18 and TRBJ1-5; unclear D gene. CDR3 length: 15 residues. Between the trimmed V and J ends, which lost 3 bases and 0 bases, there was a span of 9 bases. CDR1 KGHSH and CDR2 LQKENI come from the germline V gene. The CDR3 DNA follows: TGTGCCAGCTCACCGAGTACGTCTAGCAATCAGCCCCAGCATTTT. This translates into CASSPSTSSNQPQHF.

This chain joins TRBV4-2 and TRBJ2-1; possible D gene TRBD2, 5 bases. The V end was cut by 0 bases, the J end by 8 bases, with 11 bases between. Germline CDR1 is LGHNA and CDR2 is YNFKEQ. The CDR3 totals 14 residues. The CDR3 reads CASSQDGGNDEQFF. In nucleotides, the CDR3 is TGTGCCAGCAGCCAAGATGGAGGAAACGATGAGCAGTTCTTC.